This record concerns one T cell receptor (beta chain) sequence. The CDR3 sequence is 16 residues long. CDR1 and CDR2 (germline): SGHVS, FNYEAQ. V shed 5 bases, J shed 2 bases, and the junction held 6 bases outside the gene matches. These data belong to a study of blood T cell repertoires in COVID-19. Study background: The study drew acute and convalescent COVID-19 samples from the United States, Italy and Spain.

As originally analysed: Nucleated cell counts were estimated from reference gene primer amplification. Measured with immunoSEQ multiplex PCR; TCRdb has only the in-frame clones, and not every one. Clone size and the V and J calls come from that table; the DNA yielded D and trimming. The sample shows hundreds of thousands of clones, 88% of them seen only once. The receptor was isolated from a woman aged 40 to 50 who had recovered from COVID-19. The chain carries TRBV7-6 and TRBJ2-5; the match to TRBD2 covers 12 bases. Source material: peripheral blood. The CDR3 DNA sequence: TGTGCCAGCAGCAGCTTAGGACTAGCGGGACAAGAGACCCAGTACTTC. Protein product: CASSSLGLAGQETQYF.